What follows describes a single T cell receptor beta chain. The record originates from a study of blood T cell repertoires in COVID-19. Across the study: Samples of COVID-19 (acute and convalescent) were obtained from the United States, Italy and Spain. T cells, B-cell-depleted T cells, or PBMCs supplied cDNA or gDNA.

CDR3 length: 16 amino acids. V was pared by 3 bases and J by 4 bases, with 8 bases of the junction left unmatched. Germline CDR1 is LNHDA and CDR2 is SQIVND (reference sequence). Per the study methods: Quantification of nucleated cells was approximated via reference gene primer amplification. Sequencing was performed with immunoSEQ multiplex PCR; in TCRdb, only in-frame clones are kept and a portion is missing. The V and J calls and clone size were taken over from that table, and D and trimming were inferred from the DNA. Of about 64,000 clones detected, 70% to 90% appear once; the ten largest clones hold 3% to 3.5%.

Material: peripheral blood. The origin of this receptor is a man aged 45-65 years with active COVID-19. The chain combines TRBV19 with TRBJ2-2; 7 nucleotides match TRBD2. CDR3 sequence (DNA): TGTGCCAGTAGTATGGGGAGGGGTGGAGGCACCGGGGAGCTGTTTTTT. Translation: CASSMGRGGGTGELFF. The complete variable domain, with remaining parts taken from reference TRBV19 and TRBJ2-2, reads DGGITQSPKYLFRKEGQNVTLSCEQNLNHDAMYWYRQDPGQGLRLIYYSQIVNDFQKGDIAEGYSVSREKKESFPLTVTSAQKNPTAFYLCASSMGRGGGTGELFFGEGSRLTVL.